This T cell receptor beta chain was profiled in a study of blood T cell repertoires in COVID-19. For the study at large: There were acute and convalescent COVID-19 samples, and they came from the United States, Italy and Spain.

How the authors handled the data: The assay estimated nucleated cells by amplifying reference gene primers. The assay was immunoSEQ multiplex PCR, and TCRdb's table has in-frame clones only and misses some. The V and J calls and clone size are taken from that table; D and trimming were inferred from the DNA. The sample has about 110,000 clones; roughly 70% are singletons. This CDR3 contains 15 residues. The V gene's germline CDR1 is LGHDT and CDR2 YNNKEL (reference sequence). With V trimmed by 0 bases and J by 3 bases, 3 bases remained unmatched. The sequencing input was peripheral blood. The chain uses TRBV3-1 (or the pseudogene TRBV3-2) and TRBJ2-3, with 7 nucleotides matching TRBD2. This receptor was identified in a woman in her forties with acute or convalescent COVID-19. CDR3 residues: CASSQDVGGTDTQYF. CDR3 in DNA: TGTGCCAGCAGCCAAGATGTGGGGGGGACAGATACGCAGTATTTT.